These T cell receptor beta chains were read from a single sample in a study of blood T cell repertoires in COVID-19. The assay was immunoSEQ multiplex PCR, and TCRdb's table has in-frame clones only and misses some. Counted here are 150,000 to 200,000 clones, about 86% occurring once; the ten biggest clones make up just under 25%. Sequences were obtained from PBMCs or T cells enriched from blood (not recorded which). The receptors originated from a woman aged 40-49 years in a cohort exposed to, infected with or recovered from COVID-19 (not recorded which). The CDR3 runs from the conserved cysteine through the conserved F or W. A D gene is named only where the DNA matches it firmly. Where a row states a size, it is once, few, many or the class of an expanded clone; other rows omit it.

J gene: TRBJ1-3
D gene: .
V gene: TRBV19
clone size: .
CDR3 DNA: TGTGCCAGTAGCGATGACATCCTCGACAGCTCTGGAAACACCATATATTTT
CDR3 protein: CASSDDILDSSGNTIYF

J gene: TRBJ1-1
D gene: .
V gene: TRBV3-1/TRBV3-2
clone size: .
CDR3 DNA: TGTGCCAGCAGCCAAGATAGTCGAGGGTGGTCGGACACTGAAGCTTTCTTT
CDR3 protein: CASSQDSRGWSDTEAFF

J gene: TRBJ1-4
D gene: .
V gene: TRBV15
clone size: .
CDR3 DNA: TGTGCCACCAGTAGGACGGGGAATGAAAAACTGTTTTTT
CDR3 protein: CATSRTGNEKLFF

J gene: TRBJ2-1
D gene: TRBD2
V gene: TRBV3-1/TRBV3-2
clone size: few
CDR3 DNA: TGTGCCAGCAGCAGGGGACTAGCTGACTCCTACAATGAGCAGTTCTTC
CDR3 protein: CASSRGLADSYNEQFF

J gene: TRBJ2-1
D gene: TRBD2
V gene: TRBV7-2
clone size: .
CDR3 DNA: TGTGCCAGCAGCCTTCGGGAGGGCCGGTCAGATGAGCAGTTCTTC
CDR3 protein: CASSLREGRSDEQFF

J gene: TRBJ1-2
D gene: .
V gene: TRBV7-9
clone size: .
CDR3 DNA: TGTGCCAGCAGCTCTCGGGGAGTGGACGCTTATGGCTACACCTTC
CDR3 protein: CASSSRGVDAYGYTF

J gene: TRBJ1-1
D gene: .
V gene: TRBV6-6
clone size: .
CDR3 DNA: TGTGCCAGCAGCATGAGCGGAGATCGGAACACTGAAGCTTTCTTT
CDR3 protein: CASSMSGDRNTEAFF

J gene: TRBJ1-4
D gene: .
V gene: TRBV27
clone size: once
CDR3 DNA: TGTGCCAGCACCTCTCCCACCCGGACAGAGGATGAAAAACTGTTTTTT
CDR3 protein: CASTSPTRTEDEKLFF

J gene: TRBJ2-2
D gene: .
V gene: TRBV13
clone size: .
CDR3 DNA: TGTGCCAGCAGACCCTCCCTCTCGAGAACCGGGGAGCTGTTTTTT
CDR3 protein: CASRPSLSRTGELFF

J gene: TRBJ2-7
D gene: TRBD1
V gene: TRBV4-1
clone size: few
CDR3 DNA: TGCGCCAGCAGCCTTTTTCCGGGACAGGGAGTATACGAGCAGTACTTC
CDR3 protein: CASSLFPGQGVYEQYF

J gene: TRBJ1-1
D gene: TRBD1
V gene: TRBV9
clone size: once
CDR3 DNA: TGTGCCAGCAGCGTAGACCAGGGGGGCACTGAAGCTTTCTTT
CDR3 protein: CASSVDQGGTEAFF

J gene: TRBJ2-7
D gene: TRBD1
V gene: TRBV10-2
clone size: once
CDR3 DNA: TGCGCGACCCGGACAGGGACCTACGAGCAGTACTTC
CDR3 protein: CATRTGTYEQYF

J gene: TRBJ1-2
D gene: TRBD1
V gene: TRBV2
clone size: .
CDR3 DNA: TGTGCCAGCATTGGGGACAGGGAATCTCTGAGTAGCTACACCTTC
CDR3 protein: CASIGDRESLSSYTF

J gene: TRBJ2-5
D gene: .
V gene: TRBV18
clone size: once
CDR3 DNA: TGTGCCAGCTCTGCGCAAGAGACCCAGTACTTC
CDR3 protein: CASSAQETQYF